The present T cell receptor (beta chain) was sequenced within a study of blood T cell repertoires in COVID-19. Study context: Whether acute or convalescent, the COVID-19 samples came from the United States, Italy and Spain. T cells, B-cell-depleted T cells, or PBMCs provided the cDNA or gDNA that served as material.

Per the authors' pipeline: Cell counts per sample came from amplifying reference gene primers. Generated by immunoSEQ multiplex PCR, the TCRdb table keeps only in-frame clones and is missing some. For V, J and clone size, that table is used; D and trimming come from the DNA. Among over 100,000 clones listed, about 90% were seen once. CDR3 length: 15 amino acids. V was cut by 1 base and J by 4 bases, with 11 bases left in between. CDR1 and CDR2 (germline): SEHNR, FQNEAQ (reference sequence). The rearrangement joins TRBV7-9 to TRBJ1-3; no clear D gene. The TCR sequence derives from a young man with acute or convalescent COVID-19. What was sequenced was peripheral blood. The DNA for the CDR3 is TGTGCCAGCAGCTTAGGAGGGTTAGAGGGAAACACCATATATTTT. It is translated as CASSLGGLEGNTIYF.